This T cell receptor (beta chain) was identified during a study of cytomegalovirus exposure and HLA in healthy donors. Study at large: In a previous analysis, 110 million or so unique TCR beta sequences were found from approximately 180 million T cells. Study-level points and caveats: Some V segments could not be told apart, so they were left out, TRBV6-2 and TRBV6-3 among them. Serostatus for CMV was the only available immune exposure information.

Each of the donors was a healthy bone marrow donor. It was with 60 Vbeta and 13 Jbeta primers that the PCR ran. Libraries were prepared by immunoSEQ multiplex PCR; TCRdb keeps only in-frame clonotypes and omits some of them. The profile shows 150,000 to 200,000 clones, 84% of them singletons. CDR3 length: 13 amino acids. Germline CDR1 reads SGHNT; CDR2 reads YYREEE (reference sequence). Trimming stripped 0 bases from V and 6 bases from J, with 9 bases between. On this clone itself: No antigen is known for it.

The sample comprised PBMCs. This sequence originates from a boy aged 10-17 years in good health and CMV-seronegative. The chain has TRBV5-4 and TRBJ1-1; D perhaps matches TRBD1 (5 bases). The CDR3 coding sequence is TGTGCCAGCAGCTTGGCCGCGGGGGCTGAAGCTTTCTTT. Translated, it gives CASSLAAGAEAFF.